Detailed here is one T cell receptor beta chain. Its antigen is undetermined. The data were obtained in a study of OX40 agonist ivuxolimab in advanced cancers. Study-level background: Partial responses, seen in three patients, involved one hepatocellular carcinoma and two cutaneous melanomas.

Produced via immunoSEQ multiplex PCR; TCRdb's table is partial and in-frame only. The repertoire has tens of thousands of clones, 88% of them found once; the top ten carry around 1.5%. Study-wide points: Clonal expansion from baseline to week 6 occurred in both CD4+ and CD8+ T cells.

Losses at the gene ends were 4 bases for V and 3 bases for J; bases not matched to a gene: 6. CDR1 and CDR2 from the germline V gene are PRHDT and FYEKMQ (reference sequence). The CDR3 sequence is 15 residues long. The sequence was obtained from an adult with an advanced solid tumor such as melanoma, head and neck, liver or kidney cancer. The starting material was CD4+ or CD8+ T cells sorted from blood, obtained in a trial of the OX40 agonist ivuxolimab. The J gene is TRBJ1-2, the V gene TRBV13; 9 bases agree with TRBD1. The CDR3 region has the DNA TGTGCCAGCAGCTCCTACCGGGACAGGGACTATGGCTACACCTTC. It specifies CASSSYRDRDYGYTF.